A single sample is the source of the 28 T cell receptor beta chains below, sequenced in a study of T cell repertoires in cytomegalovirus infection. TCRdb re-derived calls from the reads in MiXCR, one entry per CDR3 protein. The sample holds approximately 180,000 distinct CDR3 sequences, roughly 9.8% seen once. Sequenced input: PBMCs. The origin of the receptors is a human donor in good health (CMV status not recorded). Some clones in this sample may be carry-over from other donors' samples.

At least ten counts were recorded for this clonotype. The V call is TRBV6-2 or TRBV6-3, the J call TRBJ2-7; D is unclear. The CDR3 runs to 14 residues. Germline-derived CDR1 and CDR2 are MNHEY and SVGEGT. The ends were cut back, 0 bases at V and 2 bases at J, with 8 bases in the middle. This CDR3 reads CASSYSGSPYEQYF. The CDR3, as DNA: TGTGCCAGCAGTTACTCGGGCAGCCCCTACGAGCAGTACTTC.

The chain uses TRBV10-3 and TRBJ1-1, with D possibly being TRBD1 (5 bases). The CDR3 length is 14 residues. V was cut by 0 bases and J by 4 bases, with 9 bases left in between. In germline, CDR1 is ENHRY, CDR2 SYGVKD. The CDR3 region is CAISESGPRTEAFF. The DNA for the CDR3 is TGTGCCATCAGTGAGTCGGGGCCCCGCACTGAAGCTTTCTTT.

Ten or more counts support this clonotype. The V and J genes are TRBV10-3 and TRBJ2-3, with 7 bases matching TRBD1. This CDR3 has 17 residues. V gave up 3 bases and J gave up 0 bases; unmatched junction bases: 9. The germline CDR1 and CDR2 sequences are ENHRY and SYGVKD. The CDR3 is CAISEGRGQTSTDTQYF. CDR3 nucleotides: TGTGCCATCAGTGAAGGTAGGGGACAGACTAGCACAGATACGCAGTATTTT.

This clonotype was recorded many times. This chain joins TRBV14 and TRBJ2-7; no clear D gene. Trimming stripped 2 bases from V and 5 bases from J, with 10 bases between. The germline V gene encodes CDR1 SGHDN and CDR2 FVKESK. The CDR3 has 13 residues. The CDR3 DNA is TGTGCCAGCAGCCAATTATTTTCCCACGAGCAGTACTTC. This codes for CASSQLFSHEQYF. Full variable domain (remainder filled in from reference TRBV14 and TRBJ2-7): EAGVTQFPSHSVIEKGQTVTLRCDPISGHDNLYWYRRVMGKEIKFLLHFVKESKQDESGMPNNRFLAERTGGTYSTLKVQPAELEDSGVYFCASSQLFSHEQYFGPGTRLTVT.

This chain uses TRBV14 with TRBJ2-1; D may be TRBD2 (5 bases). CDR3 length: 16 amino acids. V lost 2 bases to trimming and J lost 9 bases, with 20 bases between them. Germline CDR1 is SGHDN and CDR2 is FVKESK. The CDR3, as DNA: TGTGCCAGCAGCCAACTAAGCGAGAGGGCTAGTAGTGAGCAGTTCTTC. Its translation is CASSQLSERASSEQFF. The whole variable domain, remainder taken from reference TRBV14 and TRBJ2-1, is EAGVTQFPSHSVIEKGQTVTLRCDPISGHDNLYWYRRVMGKEIKFLLHFVKESKQDESGMPNNRFLAERTGGTYSTLKVQPAELEDSGVYFCASSQLSERASSEQFFGPGTRLTVL.

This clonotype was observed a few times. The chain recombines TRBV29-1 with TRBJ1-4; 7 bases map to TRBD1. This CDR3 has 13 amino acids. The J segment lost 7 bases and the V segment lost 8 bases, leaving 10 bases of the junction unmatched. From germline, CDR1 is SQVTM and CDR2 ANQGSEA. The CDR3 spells CSISRGLGEKLFF. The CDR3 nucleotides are TGCAGCATATCAAGGGGGCTCGGTGAAAAACTGTTTTTT.

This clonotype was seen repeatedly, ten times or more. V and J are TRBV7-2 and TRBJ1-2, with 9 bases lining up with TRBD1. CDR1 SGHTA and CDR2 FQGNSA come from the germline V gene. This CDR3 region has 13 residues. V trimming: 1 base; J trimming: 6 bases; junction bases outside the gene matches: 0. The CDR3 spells CASSLGTGDGYTF. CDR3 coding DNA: TGTGCCAGCAGCTTAGGGACAGGGGATGGCTACACCTTC.

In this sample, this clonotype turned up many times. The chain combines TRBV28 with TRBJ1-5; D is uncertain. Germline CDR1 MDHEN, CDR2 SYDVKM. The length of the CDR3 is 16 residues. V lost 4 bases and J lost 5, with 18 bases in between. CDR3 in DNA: TGTGCCAGCAGTTCTGCCGGGCGAGGGCCTGATCAGCCCCAGCATTTT. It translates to CASSSAGRGPDQPQHF.

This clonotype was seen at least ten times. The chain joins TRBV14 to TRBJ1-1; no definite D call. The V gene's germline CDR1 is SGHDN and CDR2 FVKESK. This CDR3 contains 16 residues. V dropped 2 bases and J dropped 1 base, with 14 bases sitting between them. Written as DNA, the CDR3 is TGTGCCAGCAGCCAACCCGGGGAGGGAAAGAACACTGAAGCTTTCTTT. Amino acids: CASSQPGEGKNTEAFF.

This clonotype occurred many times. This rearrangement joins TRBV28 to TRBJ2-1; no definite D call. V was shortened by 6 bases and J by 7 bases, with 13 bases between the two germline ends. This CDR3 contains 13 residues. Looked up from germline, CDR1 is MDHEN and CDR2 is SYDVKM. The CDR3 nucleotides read TGTGCCAGCAGGGGTTTAGGTGTGAATGAGCAGTTCTTC. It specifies CASRGLGVNEQFF. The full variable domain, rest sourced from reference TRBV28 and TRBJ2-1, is DVKVTQSSRYLVKRTGEKVFLECVQDMDHENMFWYRQDPGLGLRLIYFSYDVKMKEKGDIPEGYSVSREKKERFSLILESASTNQTSMYLCASRGLGVNEQFFGPGTRLTVL.

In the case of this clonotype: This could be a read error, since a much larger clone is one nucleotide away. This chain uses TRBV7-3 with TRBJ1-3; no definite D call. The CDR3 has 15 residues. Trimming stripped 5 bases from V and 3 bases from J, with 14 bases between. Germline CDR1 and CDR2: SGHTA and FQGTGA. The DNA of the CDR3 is TGTGCCAGCAGCCTCGCCAGGAGTTATGGAAACACCATATATTTT. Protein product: CASSLARSYGNTIYF.

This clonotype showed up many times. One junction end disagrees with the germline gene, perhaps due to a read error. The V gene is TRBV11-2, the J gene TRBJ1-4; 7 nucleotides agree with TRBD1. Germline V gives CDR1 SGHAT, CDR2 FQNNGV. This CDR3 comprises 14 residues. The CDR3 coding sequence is TGTGCCAGCAGCCTAGACAGGGAGGGGGAAAAACTGTTTTTT. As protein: CASSLDREGEKLFF.

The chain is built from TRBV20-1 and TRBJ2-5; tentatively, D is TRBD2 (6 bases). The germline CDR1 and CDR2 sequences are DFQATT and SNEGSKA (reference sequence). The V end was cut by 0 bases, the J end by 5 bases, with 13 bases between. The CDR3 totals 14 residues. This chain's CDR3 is CSARDTGVGETQYF. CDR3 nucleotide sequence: TGCAGTGCTAGAGATACGGGGGTAGGCGAGACCCAGTACTTC.

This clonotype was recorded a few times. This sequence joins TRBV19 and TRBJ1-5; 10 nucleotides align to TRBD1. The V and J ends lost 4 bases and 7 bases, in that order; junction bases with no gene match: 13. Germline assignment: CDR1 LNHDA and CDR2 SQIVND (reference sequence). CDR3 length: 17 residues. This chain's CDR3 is CASSSPKDRGYRQPQHF. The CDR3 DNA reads TGTGCCAGTAGTAGCCCCAAGGACAGGGGGTATAGACAGCCCCAGCATTTT.

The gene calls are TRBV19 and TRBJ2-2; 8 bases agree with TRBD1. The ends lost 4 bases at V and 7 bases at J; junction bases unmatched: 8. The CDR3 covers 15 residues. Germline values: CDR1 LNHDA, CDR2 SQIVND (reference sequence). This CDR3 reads CASSKRTGQIGELFF. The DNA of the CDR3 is TGTGCCAGTAGTAAAAGGACAGGGCAGATCGGGGAGCTGTTTTTT.

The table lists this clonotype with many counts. The CDR3 loop is CASSHTPGPGEKLFF. Here the CDR3 DNA reads TGTGCCAGCAGCCACACGCCGGGACCTGGAGAAAAACTGTTTTTT. V usage is TRBV28 and J usage is TRBJ1-4, with a weak D call TRBD1 (5 bases). Per the germline V gene, CDR1 is MDHEN and CDR2 is SYDVKM. This CDR3 comprises 15 residues. V dropped 6 bases and J dropped 8 bases, with 19 bases sitting between them.

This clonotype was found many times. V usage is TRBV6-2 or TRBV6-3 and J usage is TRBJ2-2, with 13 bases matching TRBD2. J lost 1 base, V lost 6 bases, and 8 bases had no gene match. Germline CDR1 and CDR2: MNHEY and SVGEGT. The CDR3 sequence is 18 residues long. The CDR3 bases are TGTGCCAGCAGCCTACTAGCGGGAGGGGGGGTGAACACCGGGGAGCTGTTTTTT. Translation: CASSLLAGGGVNTGELFF.

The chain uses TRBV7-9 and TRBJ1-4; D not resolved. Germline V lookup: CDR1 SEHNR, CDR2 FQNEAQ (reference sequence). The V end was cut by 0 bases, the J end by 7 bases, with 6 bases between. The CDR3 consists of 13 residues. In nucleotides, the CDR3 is TGTGCCAGCAGCTTAGCCTATTCTGAAAAACTGTTTTTT. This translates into CASSLAYSEKLFF.

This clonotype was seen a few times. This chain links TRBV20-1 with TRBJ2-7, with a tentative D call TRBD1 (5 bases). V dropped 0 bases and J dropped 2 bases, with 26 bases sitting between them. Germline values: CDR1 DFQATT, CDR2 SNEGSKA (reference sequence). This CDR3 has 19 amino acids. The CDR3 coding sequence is TGCAGTGCTAGAGATCTAGGGGCGGATCCCGTCAGATTTCCCTACGAGCAGTACTTC. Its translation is CSARDLGADPVRFPYEQYF.

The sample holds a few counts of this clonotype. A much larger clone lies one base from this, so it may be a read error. CDR3 sequence: CASSLQGPTEAFF. CDR3 DNA sequence: TGTGCCAGCAGTTTACAGGGGCCCACTGAAGCTTTCTTT. The V and J genes are TRBV2 and TRBJ1-1, with TRBD1 identical over 7 bases. The CDR3 sequence is 13 residues long. The germline V gene encodes CDR1 SNHLY and CDR2 FYNNEI. With V trimmed by 5 bases and J by 4 bases, 4 bases remained unmatched. The full variable domain, with the rest looked up from reference TRBV2 and TRBJ1-1, is EPEVTQTPSHQVTQMGQEVILRCVPISNHLYFYWYRQILGQKVEFLVSFYNNEISEKSEIFDDQFSVERPDGSNFTLKIRSTKLEDSAMYFCASSLQGPTEAFFGQGTRLTVV.

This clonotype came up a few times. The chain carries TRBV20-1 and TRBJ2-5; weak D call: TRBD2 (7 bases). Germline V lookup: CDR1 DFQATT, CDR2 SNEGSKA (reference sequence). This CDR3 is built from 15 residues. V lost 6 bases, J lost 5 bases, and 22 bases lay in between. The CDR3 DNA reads TGCAGTGCCCGAAACTTAGTGGGGGGGCCGGAGACCCAGTACTTC. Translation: CSARNLVGGPETQYF.

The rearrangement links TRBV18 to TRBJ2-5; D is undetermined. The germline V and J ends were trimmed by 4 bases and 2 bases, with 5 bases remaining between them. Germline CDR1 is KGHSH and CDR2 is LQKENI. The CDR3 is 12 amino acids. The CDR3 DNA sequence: TGTGCCAGCTCACGCGAACAAGAGACCCAGTACTTC. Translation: CASSREQETQYF.

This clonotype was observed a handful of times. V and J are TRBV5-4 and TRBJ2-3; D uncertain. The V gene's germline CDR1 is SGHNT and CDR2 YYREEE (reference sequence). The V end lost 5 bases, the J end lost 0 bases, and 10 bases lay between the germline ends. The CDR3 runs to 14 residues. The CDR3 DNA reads TGTGCCAGCAGACCCGGTTCCAGCACAGATACGCAGTATTTT. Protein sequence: CASRPGSSTDTQYF.

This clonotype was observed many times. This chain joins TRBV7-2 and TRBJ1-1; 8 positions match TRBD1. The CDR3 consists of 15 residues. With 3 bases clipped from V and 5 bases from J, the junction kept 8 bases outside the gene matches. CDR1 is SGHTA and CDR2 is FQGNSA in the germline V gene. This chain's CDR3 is CASSLQGAVGTEAFF. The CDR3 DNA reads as TGTGCCAGCAGCTTGCAGGGGGCAGTAGGTACTGAAGCTTTCTTT.

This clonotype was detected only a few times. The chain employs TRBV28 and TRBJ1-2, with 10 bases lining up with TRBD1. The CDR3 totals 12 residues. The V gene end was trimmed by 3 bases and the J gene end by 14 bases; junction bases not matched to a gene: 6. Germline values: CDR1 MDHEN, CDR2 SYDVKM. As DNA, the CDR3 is TGTGCCAGCAGTTTGACAGGGGGCGGGTGGACCTTC. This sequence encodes CASSLTGGGWTF.

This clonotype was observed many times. The CDR3 spells CASRGETIGNTIYF. CDR3 bases: TGTGCCAGCAGGGGGGAGACGATTGGAAACACCATATATTTT. V usage is TRBV7-8 and J usage is TRBJ1-3; tentative D call: TRBD1 (5 bases). Trimming removed 6 bases from V and 3 bases from J, with 12 bases in between. This CDR3 spans 14 amino acids. Per germline, CDR1 SGHVS and CDR2 FQNEAQ.

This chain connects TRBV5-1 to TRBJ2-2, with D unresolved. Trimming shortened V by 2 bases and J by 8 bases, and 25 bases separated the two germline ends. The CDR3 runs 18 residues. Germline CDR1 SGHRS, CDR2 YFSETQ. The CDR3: CASSLDGPPFSLSGELFF. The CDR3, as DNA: TGCGCCAGCAGCTTAGACGGGCCGCCCTTTAGTCTATCAGGGGAGCTGTTTTTT.

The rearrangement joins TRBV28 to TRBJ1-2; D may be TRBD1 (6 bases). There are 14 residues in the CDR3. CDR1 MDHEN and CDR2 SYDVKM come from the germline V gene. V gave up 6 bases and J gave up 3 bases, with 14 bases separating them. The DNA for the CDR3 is TGTGCCAGCAGGCGACAGGACAGAGACTATGGCTACACCTTC. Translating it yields CASRRQDRDYGYTF.